These T cell receptor beta chains were read from a single sample in a study of human CD8 memory T cell subsets. No DNA is given; TCRdb re-called the 5' RACE reads and lists each CDR3 protein once. The sample holds about 11,000 distinct CDR3 sequences. Input material: CD8+ T cells from PBMCs. These receptors all stem from a human donor in good health. CDR3s include the opening cysteine and the closing phenylalanine or tryptophan. Some rows have no size entry. The others give once, few or many, or a class for an expanded clone.

cdr3_length,clone_size,v_call,j_call,cdr3_aa
14,-,TRBV5-5,TRBJ2-7,CASSSGQGAREQYF
13,-,TRBV25-1,TRBJ1-1,CASSEGGDTEAFF
15,-,TRBV7-6,TRBJ2-5,CASSPSGGTGETQYF
13,-,TRBV4-1,TRBJ1-1,CASSQEQGTEAFF
14,-,TRBV6-5,TRBJ1-4,CASSYLAGAEKLFF
12,medium-sized,TRBV6-2/TRBV6-3,TRBJ2-1,CASSILDNEQFF
13,large,TRBV5-1,TRBJ1-5,CASSLEANQPQHF
14,medium-sized,TRBV6-5,TRBJ1-4,CASSYGLEGEKLFF
12,medium-sized,TRBV29-1,TRBJ1-2,CSVPGQGYGYTF
13,-,TRBV20-1,TRBJ2-1,CSARGLAGNEQFF
13,-,TRBV5-8,TRBJ2-2,CASSLAGTGELFF
15,-,TRBV28,TRBJ2-1,CASIPVGTNYNEQFF
16,-,TRBV5-6,TRBJ2-3,CASSDTGQGRTDTQYF
14,medium-sized,TRBV29-1,TRBJ2-7,CSVSFGTASVEQYF
15,-,TRBV6-2/TRBV6-3,TRBJ2-1,CASSLGPLNPNEQFF
16,-,TRBV4-3,TRBJ2-3,CASSQDWMTGWDTQYF